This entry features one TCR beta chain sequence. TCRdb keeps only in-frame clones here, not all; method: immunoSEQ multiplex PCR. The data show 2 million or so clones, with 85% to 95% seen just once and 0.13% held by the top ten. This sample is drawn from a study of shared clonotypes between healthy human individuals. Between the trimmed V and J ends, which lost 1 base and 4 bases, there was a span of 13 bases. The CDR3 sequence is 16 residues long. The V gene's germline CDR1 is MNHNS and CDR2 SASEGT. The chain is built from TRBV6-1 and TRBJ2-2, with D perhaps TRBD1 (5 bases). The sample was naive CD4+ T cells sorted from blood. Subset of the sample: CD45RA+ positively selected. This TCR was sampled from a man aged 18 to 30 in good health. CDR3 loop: CASSEEGRVITGELFF. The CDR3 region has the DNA TGTGCCAGCAGTGAAGAGGGCAGGGTGATCACCGGGGAGCTGTTTTTT.